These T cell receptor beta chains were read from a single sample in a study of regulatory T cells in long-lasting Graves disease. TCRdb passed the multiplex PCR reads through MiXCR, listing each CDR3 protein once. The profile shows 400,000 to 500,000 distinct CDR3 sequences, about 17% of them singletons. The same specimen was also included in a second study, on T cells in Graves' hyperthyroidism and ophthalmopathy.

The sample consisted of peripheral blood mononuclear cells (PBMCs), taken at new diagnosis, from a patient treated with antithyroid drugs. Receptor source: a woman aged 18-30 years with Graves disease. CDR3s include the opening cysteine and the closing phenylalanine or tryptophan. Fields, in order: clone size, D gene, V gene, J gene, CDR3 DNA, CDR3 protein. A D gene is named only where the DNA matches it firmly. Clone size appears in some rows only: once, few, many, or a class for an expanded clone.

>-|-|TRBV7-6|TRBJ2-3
TGTGCCAGCAGCTTAGGTCCACCGGGACGTATAGCCCGAGATACGCAGTATTTT
CASSLGPPGRIARDTQYF
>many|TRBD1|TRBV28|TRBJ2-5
TGTGCCAGCAGTACATACCCCGTACTGGGACAGGATCAGGAGACCCAGTACTTC
CASSTYPVLGQDQETQYF
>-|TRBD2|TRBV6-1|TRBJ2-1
TGTGCCAGCAGCTACCGCCGGGAGGGTGGGCAGTTCTTC
CASSYRREGGQFF
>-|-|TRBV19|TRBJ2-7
TGTGCCAGCGTGCCCGAAAGTCGACAAGCCTACGAGCAGTACTTC
CASVPESRQAYEQYF
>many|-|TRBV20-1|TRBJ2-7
TGCAGTGCTAATCAGGGTGGTGGGGCTTACGAGCAGTACTTC
CSANQGGGAYEQYF
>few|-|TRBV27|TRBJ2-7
TGTGCCAGCAGTTTAGGAGAAATCTACGAGCAGTACTTC
CASSLGEIYEQYF
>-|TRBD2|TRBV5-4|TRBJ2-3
TGTGCCAGCAGTCGTCGACTAGCGGGATTTTCAGATACGCAGTATTTT
CASSRRLAGFSDTQYF
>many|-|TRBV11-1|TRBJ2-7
TGTGCCAGCAGCTTAGTTTTTTCGGACCCGACCTACGAGCAGTACTTC
CASSLVFSDPTYEQYF
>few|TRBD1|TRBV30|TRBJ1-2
TGTGCCTGGAGACGACAGGGGAACTATGGCTACACCTTC
CAWRRQGNYGYTF
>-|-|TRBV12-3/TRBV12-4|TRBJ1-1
TGTGCCAGCAGTTTATTGCTGGCGGGGATGAACACTGAAGCTTTCTTT
CASSLLLAGMNTEAFF
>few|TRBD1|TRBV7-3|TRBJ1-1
TGTGCCAGCAGCCCGGGACAGGGACAAGAAGCTTTCTTT
CASSPGQGQEAFF
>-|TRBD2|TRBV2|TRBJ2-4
TGTGCCGGCAGTCGAGGACTAGCGGGAGTCAAAAACATTCAGTACTTC
CAGSRGLAGVKNIQYF
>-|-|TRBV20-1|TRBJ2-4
TGCAGTGCTAGAGTTAGCATCAGGGGGGCGATTCAGTACTTC
CSARVSIRGAIQYF
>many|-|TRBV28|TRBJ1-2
TGTGCCAGCAGTTTGTCAGGGATTTATGGCTACACCTTC
CASSLSGIYGYTF
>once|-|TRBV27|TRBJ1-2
TGTGCCAGCAGTTTCCGCGGGGATGGCTACACCTTC
CASSFRGDGYTF
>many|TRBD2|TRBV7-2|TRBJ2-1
TGTGCCAGCAGCCGCGGGAGGGCCGGGATAAATGAGCAGTTCTTC
CASSRGRAGINEQFF
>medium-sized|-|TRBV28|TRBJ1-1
TGTGCCAGCAGTTCTAATCCGGTGTCCATGAACACTGAAGCTTTCTTT
CASSSNPVSMNTEAFF
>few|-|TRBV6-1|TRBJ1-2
TGTGCCAGCAGTGCCTCACCAGGGTTTGGCTACACCTTC
CASSASPGFGYTF
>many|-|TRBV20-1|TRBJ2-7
TGCAGTGCTAGACTAGCGAACGCCTACGAGCAGTACTTC
CSARLANAYEQYF
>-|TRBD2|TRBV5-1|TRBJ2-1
TGCGCCAGCTCACTAGCGCTCTCCTACAATGAGCAGTTCTTC
CASSLALSYNEQFF
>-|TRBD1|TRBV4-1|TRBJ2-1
TGCGCCAGCAGCCAACAGGGGGTCCCGAGCTACAATGAGCAGTTCTTC
CASSQQGVPSYNEQFF
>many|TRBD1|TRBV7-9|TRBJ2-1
TGTGCCAGCAGCTTACGGGACAGGGGGGAAGGTGAGCAGTTCTTC
CASSLRDRGEGEQFF
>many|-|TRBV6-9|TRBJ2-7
TGTGCCAGCAGTTACGGTCAGCGTGAAACCTACGAGCAGTACTTC
CASSYGQRETYEQYF
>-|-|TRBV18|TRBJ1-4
TGTGCCAGCTCACCGGGGGGAGAAGGTGAAAAACTGTTTTTT
CASSPGGEGEKLFF
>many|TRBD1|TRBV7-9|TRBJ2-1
TGTGCCAGCAGCCTAGCCGGGACAGGGGTAGATGAGCAGTTCTTC
CASSLAGTGVDEQFF
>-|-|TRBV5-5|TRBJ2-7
TGTGCCAGCAGCCCGCTGCAGGGGGGGTTATACGAGCAGTACTTC
CASSPLQGGLYEQYF
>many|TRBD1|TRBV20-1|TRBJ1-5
TGCAGTGCCCCGACAGGGTTTAACAATCAGCCCCAGCATTTT
CSAPTGFNNQPQHF
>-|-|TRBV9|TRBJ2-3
TGTGCCAGCAGTGCGCAGGGTGGCACAGATACGCAGTATTTT
CASSAQGGTDTQYF
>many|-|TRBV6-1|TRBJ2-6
TGTGCCAGCAGTGAATTCCGACTCTCTGGGGCCAACGTCCTGACTTTC
CASSEFRLSGANVLTF
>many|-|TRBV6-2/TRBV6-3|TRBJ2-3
TGTGCCAGCGGGGGTCTTGTTGGTGGGAATACGCAGTATTTT
CASGGLVGGNTQYF
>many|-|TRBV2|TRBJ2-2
TGTGCCAGCAGTACTACTAGCTTGGATTTCACCGGGGAGCTGTTTTTT
CASSTTSLDFTGELFF
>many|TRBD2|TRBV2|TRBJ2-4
TGTGCCAGCAGGGAGACTAGCGGGGCAAAAAACATTCAGTACTTC
CASRETSGAKNIQYF
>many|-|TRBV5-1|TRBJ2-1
TGTGCCAGCAGCTTGGGGAGCTCCTACAATGAGCAGTTCTTC
CASSLGSSYNEQFF
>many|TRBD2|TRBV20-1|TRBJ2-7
TGCAGTGCCATAAGACTAGCGGGAGACTACGAGCAGTACTTC
CSAIRLAGDYEQYF
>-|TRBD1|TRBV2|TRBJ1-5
TGTGCCAGCAGGGGACAGGGCAATCGGCCCCAGCATTTT
CASRGQGNRPQHF